Listed below are T cell receptor beta chains from one sample, sequenced in a study of blood T cell repertoires in COVID-19. The protocol was immunoSEQ multiplex PCR, while the TCRdb copy is restricted to in-frame clones and leaves out a portion. The repertoire holds roughly 280,000 clones, 84% seen once, with 4% to 4.5% in the top ten. Sample: peripheral blood. The receptors shown here come from a man in his sixties with acute or convalescent COVID-19. Both conserved end residues are part of each CDR3. The order of the fields is J gene, V gene, D gene, clone size, CDR3 protein, CDR3 DNA. D genes are given only for firm matches. The size field is filled for only some rows; it gives once, few, many or a size class.

>TRBJ1-1|TRBV7-8|.|.
CASSRYSYQNAEAFF
TGTGCCAGCAGCCGTTACAGTTATCAGAACGCTGAAGCTTTCTTT
>TRBJ2-1|TRBV24-1|.|.
CATSDLECQRPRGGDEQFF
TGTGCCACCAGTGATTTAGAATGCCAAAGGCCCAGGGGTGGCGATGAGCAGTTCTTC
>TRBJ2-7|TRBV4-1|.|.
CASSQDRSSYEQYF
TGCGCCAGCAGCCAAGATCGGAGCTCCTACGAGCAGTACTTC
>TRBJ1-1|TRBV6-5|.|.
CASSYGGNTEAFF
TGTGCCAGCAGTTACGGCGGAAACACTGAAGCTTTCTTT
>TRBJ2-5|TRBV3-1/TRBV3-2|TRBD2|.
CASSHAGLAGGPGQETQYF
TGTGCCAGCAGCCACGCAGGACTAGCGGGGGGGCCGGGGCAAGAGACCCAGTACTTC
>TRBJ1-2|TRBV2|TRBD1|.
CATTPGTGSYGYTF
TGTGCCACCACCCCCGGGACAGGCAGCTATGGCTACACCTTC
>TRBJ1-4|TRBV5-6|.|.
CASSIEKLFF
TGTGCCAGCAGTATTGAAAAACTGTTTTTT
>TRBJ1-1|TRBV19|.|few
CASSILHTGKASAEAFF
TGTGCCAGTAGTATTCTTCACACAGGGAAGGCAAGCGCTGAAGCTTTCTTT
>TRBJ1-5|TRBV19|TRBD1|.
CASTYAAGTGNQPQHF
TGTGCCAGTACGTACGCCGCCGGGACAGGGAATCAGCCCCAGCATTTT
>TRBJ1-1|TRBV7-9|.|.
CASSLAAEAFF
TGTGCCAGCAGCTTAGCCGCTGAAGCTTTCTTT
>TRBJ1-6|TRBV9|.|once
CASSVGGGSPLHF
TGTGCCAGCAGCGTAGGAGGAGGTTCACCCCTCCACTTT
>TRBJ2-2|TRBV5-8|.|.
CASSAINTGELFF
TGTGCCAGCAGCGCGATTAACACCGGGGAGCTGTTTTTT
>TRBJ1-6|TRBV6-5|.|few
CASSYRLSGPLHF
TGTGCCAGCAGTTACAGGCTCTCGGGGCCCCTCCACTTT
>TRBJ1-3|TRBV19|TRBD1|.
CASQKTDRGRNTIYF
TGTGCCAGTCAGAAGACGGACAGGGGGCGAAACACCATATATTTT
>TRBJ2-7|TRBV28|.|.
CASSLGGAGYEQYF
TGTGCCAGCAGTTTGGGGGGGGCGGGCTACGAGCAGTACTTC
>TRBJ2-7|TRBV2|.|few
CASSVTRYEQYF
TGTGCCAGCAGTGTGACTAGGTACGAGCAGTACTTC
>TRBJ1-2|TRBV5-1|.|once
CASRLSQANYGYTF
TGCGCCAGCAGACTATCCCAAGCCAACTATGGCTACACCTTC
>TRBJ2-5|TRBV18|TRBD2|once
CASSPGLKETQYF
TGTGCCAGCTCTCCGGGACTAAAAGAGACCCAGTACTTC
>TRBJ2-5|TRBV20-1|.|few
CSASAASRQETQYF
TGCAGTGCTAGTGCCGCCTCTAGGCAAGAGACCCAGTACTTC
>TRBJ2-2|TRBV19|.|.
CASSLSGTTTGELFF
TGTGCCAGTAGTCTCTCCGGGACAACCACCGGGGAGCTGTTTTTT
>TRBJ1-2|TRBV6-4|TRBD1|.
CASSQTGDYGYTF
TGTGCCAGCAGCCAAACAGGGGACTATGGCTACACCTTC
>TRBJ1-6|TRBV19|.|.
CASSWGTNNSPLHF
TGTGCCAGTTCTTGGGGGACAAATAATTCACCCCTCCACTTT
>TRBJ2-2|TRBV6-1|TRBD2|.
CASSEIGGGRALNTGELFF
TGTGCCAGCAGTGAAATCGGTGGCGGGAGGGCCTTGAACACCGGGGAGCTGTTTTTT
>TRBJ2-1|TRBV7-6|TRBD1|.
CASSLVGTGEVYNEQFF
TGTGCCAGCAGCTTAGTAGGGACAGGGGAGGTCTACAATGAGCAGTTCTTC
>TRBJ2-1|TRBV19|TRBD2|.
CASSIPLTGGGEQFF
TGTGCCAGTAGTATCCCCCTTACGGGAGGGGGTGAGCAGTTCTTC
>TRBJ2-7|TRBV6-5|TRBD2|.
CASSYGTSGVYEQYF
TGTGCCAGCAGTTACGGGACTAGCGGGGTTTACGAGCAGTACTTC
>TRBJ1-4|TRBV5-6|.|.
CASSSHPLRRANEKLFF
TGTGCCAGCAGCTCCCATCCTCTGAGACGAGCGAATGAAAAACTGTTTTTT
>TRBJ2-3|TRBV19|.|.
CASSILPWGRGDTQYF
TGTGCCAGTAGTATCCTCCCTTGGGGAAGGGGAGATACGCAGTATTTT
>TRBJ2-7|TRBV5-1|TRBD2|.
CASSRASGGYEQYF
TGCGCCAGCAGCCGGGCTAGCGGGGGTTACGAGCAGTACTTC
>TRBJ1-6|TRBV19|.|.
CASSYDRSNSPLHF
TGTGCCAGTAGTTACGACAGATCCAATTCACCCCTCCACTTT
>TRBJ2-7|TRBV18|.|.
CASSPEGLRGGREQYF
TGTGCCAGCTCACCAGAAGGACTGCGGGGAGGTCGCGAGCAGTACTTC
>TRBJ2-5|TRBV7-3|.|.
CASSRLPQETQYF
TGTGCCAGCTCCCGACTTCCTCAAGAGACCCAGTACTTC
>TRBJ2-7|TRBV12-5|TRBD2|.
CASGLVQGIAGGYGSYEQYF
TGTGCTAGTGGTTTGGTACAGGGCATTGCGGGGGGGTATGGATCCTACGAGCAGTACTTC
>TRBJ2-2|TRBV5-1|.|.
CASSFAGLREFNTGELFF
TGCGCCAGCAGCTTTGCAGGGTTAAGGGAATTTAACACCGGGGAGCTGTTTTTT
>TRBJ1-2|TRBV27|.|.
CASRAGVTNYGYTF
TGTGCCAGCAGGGCGGGGGTAACAAACTATGGCTACACCTTC
>TRBJ1-1|TRBV4-2|.|.
CASSQEGGRTEAFF
TGTGCCAGCAGCCAAGAGGGGGGGAGGACTGAAGCTTTCTTT
>TRBJ2-5|TRBV18|TRBD2|.
CASSRGLEQETQYF
TGTGCCAGCTCAAGGGGACTAGAGCAAGAGACCCAGTACTTC
>TRBJ2-3|TRBV4-2|.|.
CASSQLKVRQADTQYF
TGTGCCAGCAGCCAGCTCAAGGTGCGCCAGGCAGATACGCAGTATTTT
>TRBJ1-1|TRBV5-4|TRBD1|.
CASSQWDRVFAEAFF
TGTGCCAGCAGCCAATGGGACAGGGTCTTCGCTGAAGCTTTCTTT
>TRBJ1-1|TRBV7-9|TRBD1|.
CASSLASGGRLGIEAFF
TGTGCCAGCAGCTTAGCTTCAGGGGGCCGTCTGGGGATTGAAGCTTTCTTT
>TRBJ2-2|TRBV23-1|TRBD1|.
CASSPGQGNTGELFF
TGCGCCAGCAGTCCGGGACAGGGGAACACCGGGGAGCTGTTTTTT
>TRBJ2-2|TRBV5-4|TRBD1|few
CASSTPTGGNTGELFF
TGTGCCAGCAGCACCCCGACAGGGGGCAATACCGGGGAGCTGTTTTTT
>TRBJ2-2|TRBV9|TRBD1|.
CASSLQTGAGTGELFF
TGTGCCAGCAGCCTACAGACAGGGGCGGGCACCGGGGAGCTGTTTTTT
>TRBJ1-3|TRBV30|.|.
CAWSVAGASGNTIYF
TGTGCCTGGAGTGTAGCAGGGGCCTCTGGAAACACCATATATTTT
>TRBJ2-3|TRBV10-3|TRBD2|.
CAISLTSGGREHTDTQYF
TGTGCCATCAGTCTGACTAGCGGGGGAAGGGAACACACAGATACGCAGTATTTT
>TRBJ1-4|TRBV21-1|.|.
CASQRGRGEEEKLFF
TGTGCCAGCCAGCGGGGTCGGGGGGAGGAGGAAAAACTGTTTTTT
>TRBJ1-2|TRBV7-2|TRBD1|.
CASSPTGQLRGYTF
TGTGCCAGCAGCCCCACGGGACAGTTGCGGGGCTACACCTTC
>TRBJ1-2|TRBV27|TRBD1|.
CASSPQGLKGYGYTF
TGTGCCAGCAGCCCACAGGGGCTTAAGGGGTATGGCTACACCTTC
>TRBJ2-7|TRBV4-2|.|once
CASSQNRPGEQYF
TGTGCCAGCAGCCAAAATCGGCCAGGGGAGCAGTACTTC
>TRBJ2-3|TRBV14|TRBD2|.
CASSLGGAYTDTQYF
TGTGCCAGCAGCCTCGGGGGGGCATACACAGATACGCAGTATTTT
>TRBJ2-1|TRBV9|.|.
CASSVAGLGNEQFF
TGTGCCAGCAGCGTAGCAGGACTGGGCAATGAGCAGTTCTTC
>TRBJ1-2|TRBV7-9|.|.
CASSFAGTRYGYTF
TGTGCCAGCAGCTTTGCTGGGACACGCTATGGCTACACCTTC
>TRBJ2-1|TRBV2|.|.
CASSFSANSYNEQFF
TGTGCCAGCAGCTTTAGCGCAAACTCCTACAATGAGCAGTTCTTC
>TRBJ1-2|TRBV4-1|.|.
CASSQTDGGNYGYTF
TGCGCCAGCAGCCAAACCGATGGAGGAAACTATGGCTACACCTTC
>TRBJ2-3|TRBV30|TRBD1|once
CAYGQGTTSTDTQYF
TGTGCCTACGGACAGGGGACGACTAGCACAGATACGCAGTATTTT
>TRBJ2-3|TRBV5-8|TRBD1|.
CASSSGTGLGTDTQYF
TGTGCCAGCAGCTCAGGGACAGGTTTGGGCACAGATACGCAGTATTTT
>TRBJ2-3|TRBV6-6|.|.
CASSWRGTTDTQYF
TGTGCCAGCAGTTGGCGGGGAACCACAGATACGCAGTATTTT
>TRBJ1-4|TRBV5-8|TRBD1|.
CASSTRDRGFNEKLFF
TGTGCCAGCAGCACCCGGGACAGGGGATTTAATGAAAAACTGTTTTTT
>TRBJ1-1|TRBV6-5|.|.
CASSSIRLILTEAFF
TGTGCCAGCAGTTCCATCCGACTCATTCTCACTGAAGCTTTCTTT
>TRBJ2-7|TRBV7-8|TRBD1|.
CASSLGSGQGAREQYF
TGTGCCAGCAGCTTAGGGTCTGGACAGGGGGCGCGTGAGCAGTACTTC